This entry describes one T cell receptor (beta chain). The entry originates in a study of blood T cell repertoires in COVID-19. Study-level information: COVID-19 samples collected from the United States, Italy and Spain covered acute and convalescent phases. Sample material is recorded as cDNA or gDNA derived from T cells, B-cell-depleted T cells, or PBMCs.

Original data processing: Amplification of reference gene primers was used by the study to estimate nucleated cell counts. TCRdb's table, derived via immunoSEQ multiplex PCR, lists solely in-frame clones and lacks some. That table supplies the V and J calls and clone size; D and trimming were determined from the DNA. There are about 190,000 clones in the sample; approximately 90% occur only once, and 4.4% lies in the top ten. The specimen sequenced was peripheral blood. The source is a human donor in a cohort sampled during active COVID-19.

In DNA form, the CDR3 reads TGTGCCAGCAGTTTACGGACAGGGTATCAGCCCCAGCATTTT. Protein sequence: CASSLRTGYQPQHF. V and J are TRBV27 and TRBJ1-5, with 8 bases lining up with TRBD1. With 2 bases clipped from V and 5 bases from J, the junction kept 2 bases outside the gene matches. This CDR3 is built from 14 residues. CDR1 is MNHEY and CDR2 is SMNVEV in the germline V gene (reference sequence).